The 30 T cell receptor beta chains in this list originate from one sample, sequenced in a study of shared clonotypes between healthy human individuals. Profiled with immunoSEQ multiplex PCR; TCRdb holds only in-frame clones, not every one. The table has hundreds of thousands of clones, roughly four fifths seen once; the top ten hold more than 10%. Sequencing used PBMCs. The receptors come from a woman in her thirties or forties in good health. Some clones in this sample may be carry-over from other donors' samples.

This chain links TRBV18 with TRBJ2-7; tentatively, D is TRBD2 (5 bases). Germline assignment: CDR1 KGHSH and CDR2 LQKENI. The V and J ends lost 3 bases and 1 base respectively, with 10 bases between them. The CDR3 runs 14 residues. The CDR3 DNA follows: TGTGCCAGCTCACCGAGGGCCCCATCCTACGAGCAGTACTTC. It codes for CASSPRAPSYEQYF.

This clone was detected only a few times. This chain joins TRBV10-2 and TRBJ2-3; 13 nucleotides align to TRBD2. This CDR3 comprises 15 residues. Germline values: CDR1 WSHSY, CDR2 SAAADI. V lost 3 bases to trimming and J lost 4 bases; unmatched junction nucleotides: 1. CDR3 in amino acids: CASSDTSGRADTQYF. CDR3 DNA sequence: TGCGCCAGCAGTGACACTAGCGGGAGGGCAGATACGCAGTATTTT.

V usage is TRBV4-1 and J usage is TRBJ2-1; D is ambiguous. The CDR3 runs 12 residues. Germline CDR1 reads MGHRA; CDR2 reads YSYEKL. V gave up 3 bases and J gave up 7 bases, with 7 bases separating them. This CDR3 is CASSHGLNEQFF. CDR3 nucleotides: TGCGCCAGCAGCCACGGCCTGAATGAGCAGTTCTTC.

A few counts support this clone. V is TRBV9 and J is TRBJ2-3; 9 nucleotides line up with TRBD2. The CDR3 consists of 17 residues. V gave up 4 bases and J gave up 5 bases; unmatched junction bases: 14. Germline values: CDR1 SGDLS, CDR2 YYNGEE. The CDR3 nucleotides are TGTGCCAGCAGCTTCGAACTAGCGGGCCGTCCCGGAGATACGCAGTATTTT. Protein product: CASSFELAGRPGDTQYF. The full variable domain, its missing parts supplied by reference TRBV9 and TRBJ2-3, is DSGVTQTPKHLITATGQRVTLRCSPRSGDLSVYWYQQSLDQGLQFLIQYYNGEERAKGNILERFSAQQFPDLHSELNLSSLELGDSALYFCASSFELAGRPGDTQYFGPGTRLTVL.

In DNA form, the CDR3 reads TGCAGCGGACGGACAGGGGAAGAGACCCAGTACTTC. Its protein is CSGRTGEETQYF. This sequence joins TRBV29-1 and TRBJ2-5; 9 bases match TRBD1. There are 12 residues in the CDR3. Germline loops: CDR1 SQVTM, CDR2 ANQGSEA. With 7 bases clipped from V and 3 bases from J, the junction kept 3 bases outside the gene matches.

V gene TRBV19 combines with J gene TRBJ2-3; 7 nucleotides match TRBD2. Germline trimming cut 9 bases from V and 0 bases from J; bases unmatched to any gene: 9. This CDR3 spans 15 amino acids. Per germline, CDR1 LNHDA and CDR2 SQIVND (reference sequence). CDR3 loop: CASSVLAHSTDTQYF. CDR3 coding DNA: TGTGCCAGCTCAGTACTAGCGCACAGCACAGATACGCAGTATTTT.

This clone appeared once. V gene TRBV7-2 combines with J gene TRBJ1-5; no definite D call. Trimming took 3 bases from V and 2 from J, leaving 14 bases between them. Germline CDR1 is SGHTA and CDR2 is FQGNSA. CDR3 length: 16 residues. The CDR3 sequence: CASSFAVGGGNQPQHF. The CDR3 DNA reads TGTGCCAGCAGCTTTGCAGTGGGTGGAGGCAATCAGCCCCAGCATTTT.

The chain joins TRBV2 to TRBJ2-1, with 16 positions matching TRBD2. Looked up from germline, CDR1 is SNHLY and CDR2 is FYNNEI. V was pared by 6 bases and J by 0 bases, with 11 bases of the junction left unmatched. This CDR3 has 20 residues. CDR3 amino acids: CASSEPSGTSGRASYNEQFF. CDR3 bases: TGTGCCAGCAGCGAGCCGTCCGGGACTAGCGGGAGGGCCTCCTACAATGAGCAGTTCTTC.

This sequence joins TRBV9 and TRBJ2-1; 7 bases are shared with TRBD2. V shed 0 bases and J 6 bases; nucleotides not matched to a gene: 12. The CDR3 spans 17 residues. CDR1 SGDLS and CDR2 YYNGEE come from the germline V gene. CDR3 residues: CASSVATFAGDRNEQFF. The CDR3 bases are TGTGCCAGCAGCGTAGCTACCTTTGCGGGGGACCGCAATGAGCAGTTCTTC.

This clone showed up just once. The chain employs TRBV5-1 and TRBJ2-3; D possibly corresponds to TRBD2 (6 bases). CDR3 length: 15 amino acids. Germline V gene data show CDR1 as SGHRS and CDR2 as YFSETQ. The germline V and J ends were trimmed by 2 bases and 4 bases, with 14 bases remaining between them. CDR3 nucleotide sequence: TGCGCCAGCAGCTTCGGCCTAGCGTCCTCAGATACGCAGTATTTT. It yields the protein CASSFGLASSDTQYF. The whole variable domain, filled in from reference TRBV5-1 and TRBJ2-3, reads KAGVTQTPRYLIKTRGQQVTLSCSPISGHRSVSWYQQTPGQGLQFLFEYFSETQRNKGNFPGRFSGRQFSNSRSEMNVSTLELGDSALYLCASSFGLASSDTQYFGPGTRLTVL.

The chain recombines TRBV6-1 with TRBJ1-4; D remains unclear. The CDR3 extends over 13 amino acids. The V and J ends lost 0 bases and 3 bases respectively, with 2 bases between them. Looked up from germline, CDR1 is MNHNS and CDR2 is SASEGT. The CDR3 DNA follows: TGTGCCAGCAGTGAAGCTCCTAATGAAAAACTGTTTTTT. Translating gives CASSEAPNEKLFF.

CDR3 bases: TGCGCCAGCAGCCAAGGGGAGATCTATCCACATAGCCCCTACGAGCAGTACTTC. Its protein product is CASSQGEIYPHSPYEQYF. This chain links TRBV4-1 with TRBJ2-7; D is perhaps TRBD2 (5 bases). Deletions cut 1 base from V and 2 bases from J, with 21 bases between. CDR1 is MGHRA and CDR2 is YSYEKL in the germline V gene. This CDR3 is 18 amino acids long.

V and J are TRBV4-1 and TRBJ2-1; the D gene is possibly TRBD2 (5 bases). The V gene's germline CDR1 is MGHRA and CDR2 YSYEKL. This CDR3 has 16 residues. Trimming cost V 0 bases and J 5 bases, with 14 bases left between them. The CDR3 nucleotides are TGCGCCAGCAGCCAAGATGGGCCCTCGAGGGACAATGAGCAGTTCTTC. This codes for CASSQDGPSRDNEQFF.

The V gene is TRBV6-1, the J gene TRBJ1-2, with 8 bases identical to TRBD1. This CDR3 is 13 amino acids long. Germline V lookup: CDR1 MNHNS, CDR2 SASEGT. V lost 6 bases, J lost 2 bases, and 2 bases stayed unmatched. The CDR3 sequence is CASRDRANYGYTF. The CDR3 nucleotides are TGTGCCAGCAGGGACAGGGCAAACTATGGCTACACCTTC.

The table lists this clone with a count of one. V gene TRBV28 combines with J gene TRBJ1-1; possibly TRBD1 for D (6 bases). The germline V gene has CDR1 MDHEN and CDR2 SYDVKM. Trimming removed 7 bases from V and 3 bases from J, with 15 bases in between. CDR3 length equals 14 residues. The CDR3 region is CASTSTAGDTEAFF. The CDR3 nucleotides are TGTGCCAGCACCTCAACAGCAGGGGACACTGAAGCTTTCTTT.

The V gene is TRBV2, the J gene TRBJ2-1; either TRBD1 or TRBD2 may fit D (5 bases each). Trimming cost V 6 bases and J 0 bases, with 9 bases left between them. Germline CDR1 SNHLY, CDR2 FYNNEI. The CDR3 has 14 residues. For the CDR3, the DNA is TGTGCCAGCAGGGGGGAGTCCTCCTACAATGAGCAGTTCTTC. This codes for CASRGESSYNEQFF.

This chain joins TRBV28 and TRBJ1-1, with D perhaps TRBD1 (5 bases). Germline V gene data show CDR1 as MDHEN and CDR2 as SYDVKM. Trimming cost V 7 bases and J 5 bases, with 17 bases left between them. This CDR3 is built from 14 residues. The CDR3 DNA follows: TGTGCCAGCACCTACGGGGGGGTGGGGACTGAAGCTTTCTTT. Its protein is CASTYGGVGTEAFF.

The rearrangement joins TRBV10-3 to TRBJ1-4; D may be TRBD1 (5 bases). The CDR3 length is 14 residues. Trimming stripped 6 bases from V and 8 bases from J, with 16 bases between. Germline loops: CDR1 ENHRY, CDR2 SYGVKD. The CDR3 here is CAIRAERAGEKLFF. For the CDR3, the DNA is TGTGCCATCAGGGCGGAGAGGGCAGGGGAAAAACTGTTTTTT.

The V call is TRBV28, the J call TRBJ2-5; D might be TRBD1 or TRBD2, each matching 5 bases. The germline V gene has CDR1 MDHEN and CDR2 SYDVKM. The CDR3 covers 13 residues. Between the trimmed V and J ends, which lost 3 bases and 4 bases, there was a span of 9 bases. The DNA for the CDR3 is TGTGCCAGCAGTTTGAGGGGTGTAGAGACCCAGTACTTC. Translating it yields CASSLRGVETQYF.

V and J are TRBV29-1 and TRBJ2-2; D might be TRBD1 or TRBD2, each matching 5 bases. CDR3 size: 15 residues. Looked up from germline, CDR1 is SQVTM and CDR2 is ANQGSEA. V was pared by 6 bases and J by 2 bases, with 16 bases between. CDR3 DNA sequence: TGCAGCGTCCGGGGCGGGTACCCAAACACCGGGGAGCTGTTTTTT. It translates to CSVRGGYPNTGELFF.

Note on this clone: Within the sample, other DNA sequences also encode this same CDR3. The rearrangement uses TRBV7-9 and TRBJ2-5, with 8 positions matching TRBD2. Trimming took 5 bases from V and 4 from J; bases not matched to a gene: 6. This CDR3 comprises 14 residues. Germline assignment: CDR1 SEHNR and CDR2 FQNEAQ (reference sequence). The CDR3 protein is CASSLGLAGETQYF. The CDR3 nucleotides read TGTGCCAGCAGCCTAGGGCTAGCGGGAGAGACCCAGTACTTC. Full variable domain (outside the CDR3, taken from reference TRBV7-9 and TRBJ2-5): DTGVSQNPRHKITKRGQNVTFRCDPISEHNRLYWYRQTLGQGPEFLTYFQNEAQLEKSRLLSDRFSAERPKGSFSTLEIQRTEQGDSAMYLCASSLGLAGETQYFGPGTRLLVL.

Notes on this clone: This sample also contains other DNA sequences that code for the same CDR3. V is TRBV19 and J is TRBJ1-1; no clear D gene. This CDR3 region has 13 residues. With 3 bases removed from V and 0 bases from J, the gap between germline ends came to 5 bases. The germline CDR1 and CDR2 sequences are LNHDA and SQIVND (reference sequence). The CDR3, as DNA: TGTGCCAGTAGTATCTCCATGAACACTGAAGCTTTCTTT. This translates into CASSISMNTEAFF.

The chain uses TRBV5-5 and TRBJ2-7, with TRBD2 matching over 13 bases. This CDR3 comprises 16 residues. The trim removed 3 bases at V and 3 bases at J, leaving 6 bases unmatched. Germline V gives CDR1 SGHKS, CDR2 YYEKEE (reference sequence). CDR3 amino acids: CASSYRTSGSIYEQYF. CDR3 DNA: TGTGCCAGCAGCTACAGGACTAGCGGGAGTATCTACGAGCAGTACTTC.

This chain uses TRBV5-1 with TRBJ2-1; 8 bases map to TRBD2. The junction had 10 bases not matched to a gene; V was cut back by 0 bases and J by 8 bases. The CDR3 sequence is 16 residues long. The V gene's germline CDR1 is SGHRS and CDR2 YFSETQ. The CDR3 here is CASSLEGSGNFDEQFF. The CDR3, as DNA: TGCGCCAGCAGCTTGGAGGGTAGCGGGAACTTCGATGAGCAGTTCTTC.

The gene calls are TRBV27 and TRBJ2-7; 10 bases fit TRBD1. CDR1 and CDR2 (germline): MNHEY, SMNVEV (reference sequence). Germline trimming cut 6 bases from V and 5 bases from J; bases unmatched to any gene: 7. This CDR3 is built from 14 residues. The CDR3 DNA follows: TGTGCCAGCAGCCAGACAGGGGGCCCCCACGAGCAGTACTTC. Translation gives CASSQTGGPHEQYF.

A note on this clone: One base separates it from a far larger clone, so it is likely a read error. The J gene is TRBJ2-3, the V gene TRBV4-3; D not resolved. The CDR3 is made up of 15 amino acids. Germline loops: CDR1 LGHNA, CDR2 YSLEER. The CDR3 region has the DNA TGCGCCGGCAGCCAAGAGGCCATTCGCACAGATACGCAGTATTTT. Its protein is CAGSQEAIRTDTQYF.

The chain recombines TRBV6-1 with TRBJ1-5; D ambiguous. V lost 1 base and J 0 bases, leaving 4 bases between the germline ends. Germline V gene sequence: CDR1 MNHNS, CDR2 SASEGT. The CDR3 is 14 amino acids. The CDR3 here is CASSEVGSNQPQHF. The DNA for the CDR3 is TGTGCCAGCAGTGAAGTCGGTAGCAATCAGCCCCAGCATTTT.

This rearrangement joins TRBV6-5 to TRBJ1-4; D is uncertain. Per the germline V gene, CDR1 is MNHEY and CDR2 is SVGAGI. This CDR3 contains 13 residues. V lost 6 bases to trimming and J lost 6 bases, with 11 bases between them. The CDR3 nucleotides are TGTGCCAGCAGCCCCGCGGGATATGAAAAACTGTTTTTT. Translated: CASSPAGYEKLFF.

The CDR3 sequence is CASSSPAPAASGYTF. The CDR3 region has the DNA TGTGCCAGCAGCTCCCCGGCCCCGGCGGCGAGTGGCTACACCTTC. The chain combines TRBV13 with TRBJ1-2; D call uncertain. Trimming left V 4 bases short and J 7 bases short, with 19 bases between. Germline V lookup: CDR1 PRHDT, CDR2 FYEKMQ (reference sequence). The CDR3 contains 15 residues.

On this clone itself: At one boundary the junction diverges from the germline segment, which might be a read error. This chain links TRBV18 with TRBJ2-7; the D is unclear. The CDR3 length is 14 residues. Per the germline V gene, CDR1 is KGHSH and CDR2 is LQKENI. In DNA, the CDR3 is TGTGCCAGCTCACCACTTTCTGGCTCCCACGAGCAGTACTTC. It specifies CASSPLSGSHEQYF. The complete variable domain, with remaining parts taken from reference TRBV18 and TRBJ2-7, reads NAGVMQNPRHLVRRRGQEARLRCSPMKGHSHVYWYRQLPEEGLKFMVYLQKENIIDESGMPKERFSAEFPKEGPSILRIQQVVRGDSAAYFCASSPLSGSHEQYFGPGTRLTVT.